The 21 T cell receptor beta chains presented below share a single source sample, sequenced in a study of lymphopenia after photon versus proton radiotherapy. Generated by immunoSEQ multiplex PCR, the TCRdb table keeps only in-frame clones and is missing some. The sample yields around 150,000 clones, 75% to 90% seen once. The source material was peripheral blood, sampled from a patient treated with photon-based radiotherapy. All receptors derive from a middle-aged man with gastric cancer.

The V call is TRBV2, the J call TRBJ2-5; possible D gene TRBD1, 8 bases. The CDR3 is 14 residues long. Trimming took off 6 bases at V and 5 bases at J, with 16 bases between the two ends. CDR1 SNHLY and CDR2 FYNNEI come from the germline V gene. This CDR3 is CASRGGTGEETQYF. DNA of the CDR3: TGTGCCAGCAGGGGAGGGACAGGCGAGGAGACCCAGTACTTC. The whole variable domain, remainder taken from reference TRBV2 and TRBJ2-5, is EPEVTQTPSHQVTQMGQEVILRCVPISNHLYFYWYRQILGQKVEFLVSFYNNEISEKSEIFDDQFSVERPDGSNFTLKIRSTKLEDSAMYFCASRGGTGEETQYFGPGTRLLVL.

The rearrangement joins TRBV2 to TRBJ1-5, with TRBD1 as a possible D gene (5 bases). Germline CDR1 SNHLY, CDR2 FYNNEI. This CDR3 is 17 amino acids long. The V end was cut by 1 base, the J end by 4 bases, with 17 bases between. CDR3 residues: CASSEGPGRIGNQPQHF. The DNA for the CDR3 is TGTGCCAGCAGTGAAGGTCCGGGACGGATAGGTAATCAGCCCCAGCATTTT.

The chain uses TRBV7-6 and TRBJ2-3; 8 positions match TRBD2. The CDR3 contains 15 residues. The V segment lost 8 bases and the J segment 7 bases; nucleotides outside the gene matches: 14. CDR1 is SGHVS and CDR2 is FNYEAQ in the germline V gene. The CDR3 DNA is TGTGCCAGCGCCTTGTGGAGCGGGAGTGGAAATACGCAGTATTTT. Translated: CASALWSGSGNTQYF.

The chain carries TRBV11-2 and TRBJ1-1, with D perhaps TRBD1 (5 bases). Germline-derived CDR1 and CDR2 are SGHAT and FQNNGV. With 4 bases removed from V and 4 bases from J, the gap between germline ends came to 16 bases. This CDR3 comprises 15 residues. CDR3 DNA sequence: TGTGCCAGCAGCTCCCTCAGGGAGAGGGTCACTGAAGCTTTCTTT. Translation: CASSSLRERVTEAFF.

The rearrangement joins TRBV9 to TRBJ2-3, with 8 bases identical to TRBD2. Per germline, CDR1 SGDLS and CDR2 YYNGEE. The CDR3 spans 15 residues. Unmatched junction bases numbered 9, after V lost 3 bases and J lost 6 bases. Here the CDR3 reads CASSALSGSVDTQYF. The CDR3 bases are TGTGCCAGCAGCGCGCTGAGCGGGAGTGTCGATACGCAGTATTTT.

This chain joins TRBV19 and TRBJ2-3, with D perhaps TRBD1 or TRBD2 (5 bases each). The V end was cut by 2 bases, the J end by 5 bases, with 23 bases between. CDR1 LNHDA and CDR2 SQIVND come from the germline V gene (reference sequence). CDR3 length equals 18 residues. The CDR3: CASSIRSSAVFGGDTQYF. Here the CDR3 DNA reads TGTGCCAGTAGTATAAGATCGTCAGCGGTTTTTGGGGGAGATACGCAGTATTTT.

The CDR3 loop reads CASSLSLTDTQYF. The CDR3 DNA is TGCGCCAGCAGCTTGTCACTCACAGATACGCAGTATTTT. The chain has TRBV5-1 and TRBJ2-3; D remains ambiguous. The CDR3 has 13 residues. Germline CDR1 reads SGHRS; CDR2 reads YFSETQ. V was clipped by 1 base and J by 2 bases, with 5 bases between them.

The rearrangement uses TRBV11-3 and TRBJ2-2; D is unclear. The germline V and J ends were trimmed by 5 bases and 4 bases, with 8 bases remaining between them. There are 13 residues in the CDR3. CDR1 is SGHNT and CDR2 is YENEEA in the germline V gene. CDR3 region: CASSKLGTGELFF. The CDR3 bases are TGTGCCAGCAGCAAGTTGGGCACCGGGGAGCTGTTTTTT. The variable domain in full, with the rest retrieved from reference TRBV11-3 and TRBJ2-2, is EAGVVQSPRYKIIEKKQPVAFWCNPISGHNTLYWYLQNLGQGPELLIRYENEEAVDDSQLPKDRFSAERLKGVDSTLKIQPAELGDSAVYLCASSKLGTGELFFGEGSRLTVL.

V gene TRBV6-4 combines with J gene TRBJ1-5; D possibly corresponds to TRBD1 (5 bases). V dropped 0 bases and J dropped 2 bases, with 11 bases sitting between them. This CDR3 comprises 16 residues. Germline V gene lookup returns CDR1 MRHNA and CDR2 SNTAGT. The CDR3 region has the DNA TGTGCCAGCAGTGACTCGATCAGGGTGGGCAATCAGCCCCAGCATTTT. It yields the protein CASSDSIRVGNQPQHF.

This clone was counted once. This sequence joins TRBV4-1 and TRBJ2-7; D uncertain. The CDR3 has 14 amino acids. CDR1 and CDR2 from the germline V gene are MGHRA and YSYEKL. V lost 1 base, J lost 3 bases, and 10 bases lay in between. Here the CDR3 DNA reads TGCGCCAGCAGCCAAGTCTCTGAAGGCTACGAGCAGTACTTC. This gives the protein CASSQVSEGYEQYF.

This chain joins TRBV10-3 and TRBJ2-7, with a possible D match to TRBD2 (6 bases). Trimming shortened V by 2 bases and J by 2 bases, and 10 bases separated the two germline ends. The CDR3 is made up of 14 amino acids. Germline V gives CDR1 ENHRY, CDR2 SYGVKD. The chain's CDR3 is CAISEARDAYEQYF. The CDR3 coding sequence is TGTGCCATCAGTGAGGCGCGGGATGCCTACGAGCAGTACTTC.

CDR3 DNA sequence: TGTGCCATCAGTTTGACTGGCCAAGAGACCCAGTACTTC. This sequence encodes CAISLTGQETQYF. The chain uses TRBV10-3 and TRBJ2-5; D unclear. Germline CDR1 reads ENHRY; CDR2 reads SYGVKD. The CDR3 sequence is 13 residues long. Trimming took off 5 bases at V and 1 base at J, with 8 bases between the two ends.

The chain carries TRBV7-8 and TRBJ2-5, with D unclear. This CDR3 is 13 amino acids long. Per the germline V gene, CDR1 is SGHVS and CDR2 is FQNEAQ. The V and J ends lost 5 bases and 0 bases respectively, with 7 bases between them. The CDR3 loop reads CASSIRYQETQYF. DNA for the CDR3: TGTGCCAGCAGCATCCGGTACCAAGAGACCCAGTACTTC.

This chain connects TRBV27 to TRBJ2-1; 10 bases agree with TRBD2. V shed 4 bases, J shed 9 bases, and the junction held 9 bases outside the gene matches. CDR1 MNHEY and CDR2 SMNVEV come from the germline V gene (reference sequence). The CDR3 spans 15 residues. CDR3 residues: CASSSAGGRYVEQFF. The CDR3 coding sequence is TGTGCCAGCAGTTCAGCGGGAGGGCGCTATGTTGAGCAGTTCTTC.

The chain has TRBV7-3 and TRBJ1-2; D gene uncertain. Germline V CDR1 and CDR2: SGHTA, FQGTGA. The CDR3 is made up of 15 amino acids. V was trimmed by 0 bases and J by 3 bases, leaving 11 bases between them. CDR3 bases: TGTGCCAGCAGCTTAACGTCGGCCGGCTACTATGGCTACACCTTC. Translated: CASSLTSAGYYGYTF. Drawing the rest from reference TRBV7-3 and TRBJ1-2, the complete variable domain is GAGVSQTPSNKVTEKGKYVELRCDPISGHTALYWYRQSLGQGPEFLIYFQGTGAADDSGLPNDRFFAVRPEGSVSTLKIQRTERGDSAVYLCASSLTSAGYYGYTFGSGTRLTVV.

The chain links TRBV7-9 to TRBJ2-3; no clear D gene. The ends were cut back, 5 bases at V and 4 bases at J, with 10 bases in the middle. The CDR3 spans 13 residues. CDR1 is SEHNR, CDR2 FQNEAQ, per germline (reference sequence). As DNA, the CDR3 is TGTGCCAGCAGCCGAATGGACGCAGATACGCAGTATTTT. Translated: CASSRMDADTQYF. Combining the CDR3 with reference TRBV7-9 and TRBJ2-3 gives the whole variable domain DTGVSQNPRHKITKRGQNVTFRCDPISEHNRLYWYRQTLGQGPEFLTYFQNEAQLEKSRLLSDRFSAERPKGSFSTLEIQRTEQGDSAMYLCASSRMDADTQYFGPGTRLTVL.

CDR3: CAWRRQGGEKLFF. CDR3 DNA sequence: TGTGCCTGGAGACGACAGGGAGGAGAAAAACTGTTTTTT. The V gene is TRBV30, the J gene TRBJ1-4; 7 bases align to TRBD1. Trimming cost V 3 bases and J 8 bases; bases outside gene matches: 6. The CDR3 runs 13 residues. CDR1 and CDR2 (germline): GTSNPN, SVGIG (reference sequence).

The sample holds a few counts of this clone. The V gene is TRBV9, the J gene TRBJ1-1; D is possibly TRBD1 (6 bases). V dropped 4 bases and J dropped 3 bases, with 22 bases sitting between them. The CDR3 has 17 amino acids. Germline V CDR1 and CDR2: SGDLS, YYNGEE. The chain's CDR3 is CASSPRQGRGADTEAFF. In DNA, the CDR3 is TGTGCCAGCAGCCCTCGGCAGGGGAGAGGTGCGGACACTGAAGCTTTCTTT.

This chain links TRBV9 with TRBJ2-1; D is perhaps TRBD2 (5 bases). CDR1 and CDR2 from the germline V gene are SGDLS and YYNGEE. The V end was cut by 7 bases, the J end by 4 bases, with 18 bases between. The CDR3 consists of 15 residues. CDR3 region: CASAEADNNYNEQFF. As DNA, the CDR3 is TGTGCCAGCGCGGAAGCGGATAACAATTACAATGAGCAGTTCTTC. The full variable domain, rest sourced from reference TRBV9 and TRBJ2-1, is DSGVTQTPKHLITATGQRVTLRCSPRSGDLSVYWYQQSLDQGLQFLIQYYNGEERAKGNILERFSAQQFPDLHSELNLSSLELGDSALYFCASAEADNNYNEQFFGPGTRLTVL.

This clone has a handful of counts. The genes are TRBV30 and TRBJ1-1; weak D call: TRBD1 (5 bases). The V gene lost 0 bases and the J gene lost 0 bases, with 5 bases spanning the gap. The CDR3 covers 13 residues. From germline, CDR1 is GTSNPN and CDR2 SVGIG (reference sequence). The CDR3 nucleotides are TGTGCCTGGAGTGTAGGGGTGAACACTGAAGCTTTCTTT. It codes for CAWSVGVNTEAFF.

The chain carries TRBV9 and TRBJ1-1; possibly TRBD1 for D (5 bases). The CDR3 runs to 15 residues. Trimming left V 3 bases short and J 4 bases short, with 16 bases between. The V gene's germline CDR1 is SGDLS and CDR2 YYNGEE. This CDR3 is CASSARGRESTEAFF. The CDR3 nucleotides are TGTGCCAGCAGCGCCCGGGGCAGGGAGAGCACTGAAGCTTTCTTT.